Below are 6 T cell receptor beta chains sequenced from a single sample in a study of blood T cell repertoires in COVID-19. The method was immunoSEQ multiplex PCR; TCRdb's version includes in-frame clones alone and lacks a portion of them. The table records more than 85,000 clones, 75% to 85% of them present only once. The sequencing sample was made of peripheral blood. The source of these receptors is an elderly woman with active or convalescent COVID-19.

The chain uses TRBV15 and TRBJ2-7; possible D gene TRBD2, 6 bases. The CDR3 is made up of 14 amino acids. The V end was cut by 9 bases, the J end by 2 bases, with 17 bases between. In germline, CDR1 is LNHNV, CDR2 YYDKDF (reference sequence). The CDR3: CATRIGGEPYEQYF. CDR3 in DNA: TGTGCCACTCGGATCGGGGGAGAACCCTACGAGCAGTACTTC.

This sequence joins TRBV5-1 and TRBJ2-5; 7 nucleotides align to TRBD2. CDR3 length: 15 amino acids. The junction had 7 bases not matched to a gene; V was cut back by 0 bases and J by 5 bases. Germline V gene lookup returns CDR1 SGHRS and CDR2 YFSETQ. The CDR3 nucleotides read TGCGCCAGCAGCTTGGGAAGGGGAGGGCCGGAGACCCAGTACTTC. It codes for CASSLGRGGPETQYF.

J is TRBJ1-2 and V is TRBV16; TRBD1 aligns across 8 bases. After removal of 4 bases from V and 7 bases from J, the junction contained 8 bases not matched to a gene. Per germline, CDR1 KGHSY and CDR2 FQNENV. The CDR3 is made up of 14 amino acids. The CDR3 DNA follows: TGTGCCAGCAGCCCCAGGACAGGGAATGCTGGCTACACCTTC. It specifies CASSPRTGNAGYTF.

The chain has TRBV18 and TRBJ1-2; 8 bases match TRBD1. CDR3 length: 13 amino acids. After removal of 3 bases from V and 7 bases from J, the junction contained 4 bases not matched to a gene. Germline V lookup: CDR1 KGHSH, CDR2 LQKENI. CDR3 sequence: CASSPQGASGYTF. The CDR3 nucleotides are TGTGCCAGCTCACCCCAGGGGGCTAGTGGCTACACCTTC.

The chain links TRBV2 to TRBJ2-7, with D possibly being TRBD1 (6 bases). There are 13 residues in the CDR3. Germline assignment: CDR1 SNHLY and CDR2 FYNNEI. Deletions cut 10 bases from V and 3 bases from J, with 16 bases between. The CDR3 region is CANLGQSIYEQYF. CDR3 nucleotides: TGTGCCAACCTCGGACAGTCCATCTACGAGCAGTACTTC.

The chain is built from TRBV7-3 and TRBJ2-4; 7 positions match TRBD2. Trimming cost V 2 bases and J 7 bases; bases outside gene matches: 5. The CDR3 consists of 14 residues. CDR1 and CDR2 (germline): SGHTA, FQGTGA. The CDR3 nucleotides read TGTGCCAGCAGCTTAGCGGGAGTACGGAACATTCAGTACTTC. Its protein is CASSLAGVRNIQYF.